Shown below are 17 T cell receptor beta chains from a single sample sequenced in a study of blood T cell repertoires in COVID-19. Sequencing was performed with immunoSEQ multiplex PCR; in TCRdb, only in-frame clones are kept and a portion is missing. The data hold around 150,000 clones, with under 90% observed a single time. The sample consisted of PBMCs or T cells enriched from blood (not recorded which). These receptors came from a woman aged 55-75 years who had recovered from COVID-19.

This chain links TRBV5-1 with TRBJ1-2; TRBD1 might be the D (6 bases). Trimming left V 4 bases short and J 3 bases short, with 16 bases between. The germline V gene has CDR1 SGHRS and CDR2 YFSETQ. The CDR3 covers 15 residues. DNA of the CDR3: TGCGCCAGCAGCGCCACAGGGTCATCCCACTATGGCTACACCTTC. Protein sequence: CASSATGSSHYGYTF. Based on the CDR3 plus reference TRBV5-1 and TRBJ1-2, the full variable domain is KAGVTQTPRYLIKTRGQQVTLSCSPISGHRSVSWYQQTPGQGLQFLFEYFSETQRNKGNFPGRFSGRQFSNSRSEMNVSTLELGDSALYLCASSATGSSHYGYTFGSGTRLTVV.

The chain couples TRBV19 to TRBJ2-5; 12 bases fit TRBD1. In germline, CDR1 is LNHDA, CDR2 SQIVND (reference sequence). The CDR3 has 18 residues. V gave up 5 bases and J gave up 4 bases; unmatched junction bases: 14. CDR3 coding DNA: TGTGCCAGTAGTGGTGCCGGGACAGGGGGCAAAGTTCCAGAGACCCAGTACTTC. Its translation is CASSGAGTGGKVPETQYF.

The rearrangement links TRBV13 to TRBJ2-5; 7 positions agree with TRBD1. The CDR3 covers 16 residues. Losses at the gene ends were 2 bases for V and 1 base for J; bases not matched to a gene: 7. CDR1 PRHDT and CDR2 FYEKMQ come from the germline V gene (reference sequence). CDR3 sequence reads: CASSLRTGAAQETQYF. For the CDR3, the DNA is TGTGCCAGCAGCTTACGAACAGGGGCAGCCCAAGAGACCCAGTACTTC.

This sequence joins TRBV6-5 and TRBJ2-2, with a possible D match to TRBD1 (5 bases). Germline assignment: CDR1 MNHEY and CDR2 SVGAGI. The CDR3 sequence is 12 residues long. V lost 6 bases to trimming and J lost 9 bases, with 11 bases between them. CDR3 nucleotides: TGTGCCAGCAGGGCAGGGCTGAGGGAGCTGTTTTTT. Translating it yields CASRAGLRELFF.

This rearrangement joins TRBV3-1 (or the pseudogene TRBV3-2) to TRBJ1-2; no definite D call. Germline CDR1 is LGHDT and CDR2 is YNNKEL (reference sequence). With 4 bases removed from V and 4 bases from J, the gap between germline ends came to 13 bases. CDR3 length: 14 residues. In nucleotides, the CDR3 is TGTGCCAGCAGCCTCGGGAGCAGATCCTATGGCTACACCTTC. Translating it yields CASSLGSRSYGYTF.

The gene calls are TRBV4-2 and TRBJ2-3; D is ambiguous. Germline V gene sequence: CDR1 LGHNA, CDR2 YNFKEQ. CDR3 length: 15 residues. Trimming took 0 bases from V and 0 from J, leaving 7 bases between them. DNA for the CDR3: TGTGCCAGCAGCCAAGAGGCAGAAAGCACAGATACGCAGTATTTT. Its protein is CASSQEAESTDTQYF.

To note about this clone: As the CDR3 is not closed by the conserved phenylalanine or tryptophan, this likely results from a read error. Because the CDR3's place on the DNA is in doubt, the DNA is left out and the CDR3 is given as listed by TCRdb. The CDR3 spells CASSRDSEA. The chain couples TRBV23-1 to TRBJ2-7; the tabulated D call, TRBD2, remains unverified against the DNA. TRBV23-1 is known as an ORF, though its function is uncertain. From its first to its last residue, the CDR3 has 9 amino acids.

This clone came up once. This chain uses TRBV6-5 with TRBJ2-1; D is uncertain. The V gene lost 2 bases and the J gene lost 1 base, with 6 bases spanning the gap. Germline V gene lookup returns CDR1 MNHEY and CDR2 SVGAGI. This CDR3 region has 14 residues. The CDR3 region has the DNA TGTGCCAGCAGTTACGCAGGATCCTACAATGAGCAGTTCTTC. The encoded protein is CASSYAGSYNEQFF.

The chain is built from TRBV4-1 and TRBJ2-7, with TRBD2 matching over 8 bases. CDR3 length: 15 amino acids. The V gene end was trimmed by 1 base and the J gene end by 0 bases; junction bases not matched to a gene: 2. The germline CDR1 and CDR2 sequences are MGHRA and YSYEKL. The CDR3 DNA reads TGCGCCAGCAGCCAAGCCGGGGGGGGCTCCTACGAGCAGTACTTC. Translation: CASSQAGGGSYEQYF.

The rearrangement links TRBV2 to TRBJ1-2, with 8 bases aligning to TRBD1. Germline CDR1 reads SNHLY; CDR2 reads FYNNEI. This CDR3 is 14 amino acids long. V shed 5 bases and J 4 bases; nucleotides not matched to a gene: 6. CDR3 loop: CASSPGTGPYGYTF. DNA of the CDR3: TGTGCCAGCAGTCCCGGGACAGGCCCCTATGGCTACACCTTC.

The chain couples TRBV4-1 to TRBJ2-7; TRBD1 aligns across 7 bases. Germline CDR1 MGHRA, CDR2 YSYEKL. V lost 4 bases, J lost 2 bases, and 2 bases stayed unmatched. The length of the CDR3 is 13 residues. The CDR3 loop reads CASSRGQTYEQYF. Here the CDR3 DNA reads TGCGCCAGCAGCCGGGGACAGACCTACGAGCAGTACTTC.

J is TRBJ2-2 and V is TRBV19; D remains ambiguous. The CDR3 totals 12 residues. V lost 5 bases and J lost 5, with 6 bases in between. Germline V gene lookup returns CDR1 LNHDA and CDR2 SQIVND (reference sequence). CDR3 sequence (DNA): TGTGCCAGTAGTCTCGGTACCGGGGAGCTGTTTTTT. Protein product: CASSLGTGELFF.

This sequence joins TRBV5-1 and TRBJ1-1; D ambiguous. Between the trimmed V and J ends, which lost 0 bases and 1 base, there was a span of 7 bases. The CDR3 has 14 residues. Germline V gene data show CDR1 as SGHRS and CDR2 as YFSETQ. The CDR3 here is CASSLERENTEAFF. CDR3 nucleotide sequence: TGCGCCAGCAGCTTGGAGAGGGAGAACACTGAAGCTTTCTTT.

This sequence joins TRBV10-3 and TRBJ1-2; possible D gene TRBD1, 6 bases. The V gene's germline CDR1 is ENHRY and CDR2 SYGVKD. The CDR3 runs to 15 residues. V was clipped by 6 bases and J by 5 bases, with 19 bases between them. CDR3 region: CAIRTGTPGPYGYTF. The CDR3 DNA sequence: TGTGCCATCAGAACCGGGACACCCGGGCCATATGGCTACACCTTC.

This chain connects TRBV5-1 to TRBJ2-3, with D possibly being TRBD1 (5 bases). This CDR3 region has 17 residues. Germline values: CDR1 SGHRS, CDR2 YFSETQ. Trimming removed 7 bases at V and 0 bases at J, with 21 bases between. The CDR3 sequence: CASYLGVTIPSTDTQYF. CDR3 nucleotide sequence: TGCGCCAGCTACCTAGGGGTGACAATTCCTAGCACAGATACGCAGTATTTT.

The CDR3: CASRAQTGGDQPQHF. CDR3 nucleotides: TGTGCCAGCAGGGCTCAGACAGGGGGTGACCAGCCCCAGCATTTT. The chain uses TRBV2 and TRBJ1-5; 9 bases are a match to TRBD1. Trimming removed 6 bases from V and 7 bases from J; junction bases left unmatched: 10. Germline assignment: CDR1 SNHLY and CDR2 FYNNEI. The CDR3 runs 15 residues.

The V call is TRBV19, the J call TRBJ2-1; perhaps TRBD1 as D (6 bases). V was shortened by 3 bases and J by 9 bases, with 15 bases between the two germline ends. Germline V gene lookup returns CDR1 LNHDA and CDR2 SQIVND (reference sequence). The CDR3 length is 14 residues. CDR3 protein: CASSMAPGVTEQFF. CDR3 nucleotide sequence: TGTGCCAGTAGTATGGCCCCAGGGGTAACTGAGCAGTTCTTC. The whole variable domain, filled in from reference TRBV19 and TRBJ2-1, reads DGGITQSPKYLFRKEGQNVTLSCEQNLNHDAMYWYRQDPGQGLRLIYYSQIVNDFQKGDIAEGYSVSREKKESFPLTVTSAQKNPTAFYLCASSMAPGVTEQFFGPGTRLTVL.